The clone carrying this T cell receptor beta chain was seen only a few times. What it binds is not known. This CDR3 comprises 15 residues. V shed 0 bases and J shed 1 base, with 10 bases lying between them. Germline CDR1 and CDR2: SGHDT and YYEEEE. This sample is drawn from a study of T cell responses to AZD1222 COVID-19 vaccine. Study findings and constraints: A mostly white British donor set with more females was recruited, and clonal diversity was possibly underestimated. Reportedly, nearly half of unique spike TCRs recognized epitopes outside B.1.351/B.1.1.7 mutations. Sampled repertoires all dated from after the peak T cell response.

The method was immunoSEQ multiplex PCR; TCRdb's version includes in-frame clones alone and lacks a portion of them. The data show over 130,000 clones, 92% seen once. The rearrangement links TRBV5-6 to TRBJ1-1; D not certain. This sequence was found in an adult who received the AZD1222 COVID-19 vaccine. Sample: peripheral blood, taken 28 days after the second AZD1222 dose. The CDR3 here is CASSLVGRRNTEAFF. CDR3 in DNA: TGTGCCAGCAGCTTGGTCGGACGGCGGAACACTGAAGCTTTCTTT.